A selection of T cell receptor beta chains follows, all from one sample in a study of cytotoxic CD8 clonotypes in ibrutinib-treated CLL. Clones were read by immunoSEQ multiplex PCR, and TCRdb kept only the in-frame ones, dropping some. The data hold some 200,000 clones, with 79% observed a single time. The sequences come from PBMCs, collected after 12 months of ibrutinib treatment. The receptors stem from a human donor with chronic lymphocytic leukemia. CDR3s include the opening cysteine and the closing phenylalanine or tryptophan. Fields, in order: D gene, clone size, J gene, V gene, CDR3 protein, CDR3 DNA. A D gene is named only where the DNA matches it firmly. Clone size is given for some rows only: seen once, a few or many times, or a class if the clone is expanded.

>TRBD2|.|TRBJ2-1|TRBV4-1
CASSQDAGGSQVVFF
TGCGCCAGCAGCCAAGACGCGGGGGGCTCTCAGGTGGTGTTCTTC
>TRBD1|.|TRBJ1-1|TRBV10-1
CASSADRVSTEAFF
TGCGCCAGCAGTGCCGACAGGGTGAGCACTGAAGCTTTCTTT
>.|few|TRBJ2-7|TRBV5-4
CASSLGDDEQYF
TGTGCCAGCAGCTTGGGAGATGACGAGCAGTACTTC
>.|.|TRBJ1-1|TRBV6-5
CASSYSRGLNTEAFF
TGTGCCAGCAGTTACTCCAGAGGGTTGAACACTGAAGCTTTCTTT
>.|.|TRBJ2-5|TRBV27
CASSLAGRDYQETQYF
TGTGCCAGCAGTTTAGCGGGCCGAGACTACCAAGAGACCCAGTACTTC
>.|.|TRBJ2-5|TRBV2
CASSEVRGKQETQYF
TGTGCCAGCAGTGAAGTACGGGGCAAGCAAGAGACCCAGTACTTC
>TRBD2|.|TRBJ2-7|TRBV5-1
CASSPHLAGDAEQYF
TGCGCCAGCAGCCCCCACCTAGCGGGGGACGCGGAGCAGTACTTC
>.|.|TRBJ2-7|TRBV4-1
CASSNAGAGEQYF
TGCGCCAGCAGTAATGCGGGTGCGGGGGAGCAGTACTTC
>TRBD2|.|TRBJ2-5|TRBV9
CASSVLAGAVKETQYF
TGTGCCAGCAGCGTACTAGCGGGAGCTGTTAAGGAGACCCAGTACTTC
>.|.|TRBJ1-6|TRBV5-1
CASSLSPGPSYNSPLHF
TGCGCCAGCAGCTTAAGTCCAGGTCCGTCCTATAATTCACCCCTCCACTTT
>.|.|TRBJ1-3|TRBV18
CASSPRPTSGNTIYF
TGTGCCAGCTCACCTCGACCGACCTCTGGAAACACCATATATTTT
>TRBD1|.|TRBJ2-7|TRBV15
CATSRGRDRATYEQYF
TGTGCCACCAGCAGAGGGAGGGACAGGGCAACCTACGAGCAGTACTTC
>.|.|TRBJ2-5|TRBV5-4
CASSPPATLGASLQETQYF
TGTGCCAGCAGCCCGCCTGCGACGCTAGGCGCCAGCCTCCAAGAGACCCAGTACTTC
>.|.|TRBJ1-5|TRBV4-2
CASSQDRGYQPQHF
TGTGCCAGCAGCCAAGACAGGGGCTATCAGCCCCAGCATTTT
>.|.|TRBJ1-1|TRBV29-1
CSVGQGIGAFF
TGCAGCGTTGGGCAGGGTATAGGGGCTTTCTTT
>.|.|TRBJ1-3|TRBV6-5
CASSTGNTIYF
TGTGCCAGCAGTACCGGAAACACCATATATTTT
>.|.|TRBJ1-2|TRBV7-2
CASSTSGTQINYGYTF
TGTGCCAGCAGCACCTCGGGGACACAGATTAACTATGGCTACACCTTC
>.|.|TRBJ1-2|TRBV19
CASRSPGGYGYTF
TGTGCCAGTAGAAGTCCGGGCGGCTATGGCTACACCTTC
>.|.|TRBJ2-7|TRBV5-3
CARSLVWSAPHYEQYF
TGTGCCAGAAGCTTGGTGTGGAGCGCGCCCCATTACGAGCAGTACTTC
>.|.|TRBJ1-5|TRBV2
CASSDITQGISNQPQHF
TGTGCCAGCAGCGACATCACACAGGGTATTAGCAATCAGCCCCAGCATTTT
>.|once|TRBJ1-1|TRBV9
CASSGVGTPSHGTEAFF
TGTGCCAGCAGCGGTGTGGGAACACCCTCCCATGGTACTGAAGCTTTCTTT
>TRBD1|.|TRBJ2-5|TRBV18
CASSQGRGGKETQYF
TGTGCCAGCTCACAGGGAAGAGGGGGCAAAGAGACCCAGTACTTC
>.|.|TRBJ2-7|TRBV10-3
CAIGDTYYEQYF
TGTGCCATCGGGGACACCTACTACGAGCAGTACTTC
>TRBD2|.|TRBJ2-7|TRBV27
CASRLAGTVAYEQYF
TGTGCCAGCAGGTTAGCGGGAACAGTCGCCTACGAGCAGTACTTC
>.|.|TRBJ2-7|TRBV29-1
CSVEDLGGASYEQYF
TGCAGCGTTGAAGATCTGGGGGGGGCGAGCTACGAGCAGTACTTC
>.|.|TRBJ1-3|TRBV5-4
CASSSEKNIGNTIYF
TGTGCCAGCAGTTCGGAAAAAAACATTGGAAACACCATATATTTT
>.|.|TRBJ2-5|TRBV15
CATSRDRGQETQYF
TGTGCCACCAGCAGAGATCGAGGTCAAGAGACCCAGTACTTC
>.|.|TRBJ2-1|TRBV6-5
CASSVSASSYNEQFF
TGTGCCAGCTCGGTTAGCGCTAGCTCCTACAATGAGCAGTTCTTC
>.|.|TRBJ1-2|TRBV29-1
CSVGEGPNYGYTF
TGCAGCGTTGGGGAGGGCCCTAACTATGGCTACACCTTC
>TRBD1|.|TRBJ2-5|TRBV6-1
CASSLTGQGMETQYF
TGTGCCAGCAGTCTCACGGGACAGGGGATGGAGACCCAGTACTTC
>.|few|TRBJ2-3|TRBV9
CASSVGPRSTDTQYF
TGTGCCAGCAGCGTAGGGCCCCGGAGCACAGATACGCAGTATTTT
>.|.|TRBJ2-5|TRBV7-9
CASSSLGSEETQYF
TGTGCCAGCAGCTCCCTTGGGTCAGAAGAGACCCAGTACTTC
>.|.|TRBJ1-3|TRBV6-1
CASSEARRGNTIYF
TGTGCCAGCAGTGAAGCGCGGCGTGGAAACACCATATATTTT
>.|few|TRBJ1-1|TRBV6-1
CASTLTVNTEAFF
TGTGCCAGCACCCTGACGGTGAACACTGAAGCTTTCTTT
>.|.|TRBJ2-2|TRBV19
CASSIYTGELFF
TGTGCCAGTAGTATTTACACCGGGGAGCTGTTTTTT
>TRBD2|.|TRBJ2-7|TRBV27
CASSLSALGGGNYEQYF
TGTGCCAGCAGTTTATCAGCCCTGGGCGGGGGGAACTACGAGCAGTACTTC
>.|.|TRBJ1-5|TRBV28
CASRGTLGQPQHF
TGTGCCAGCAGGGGTACCCTGGGTCAGCCCCAGCATTTT
>.|.|TRBJ2-1|TRBV5-6
CASSLGPYEQFF
TGTGCCAGCAGCTTGGGCCCCTATGAGCAGTTCTTC
>.|.|TRBJ2-3|TRBV5-1
CASSFRRRTADTQYF
TGCGCCAGCAGCTTCCGGCGCCGGACGGCAGATACGCAGTATTTT
>.|.|TRBJ2-7|TRBV7-3
CASSLTRGEQYF
TGTGCCAGCAGCTTAACGAGGGGCGAGCAGTACTTC
>TRBD2|.|TRBJ2-7|TRBV6-1
CASSRQAGGYEQYF
TGTGCCAGCAGTAGACAGGCGGGGGGCTACGAGCAGTACTTC
>.|few|TRBJ2-1|TRBV7-6
CASSPSGGALPYNEQFF
TGTGCCAGCAGCCCCTCGGGCGGGGCGCTACCCTACAATGAGCAGTTCTTC
>.|.|TRBJ1-2|TRBV5-5
CASSLDSRGGYTF
TGTGCCAGCAGCTTGGACTCCAGGGGTGGCTACACCTTC
>.|.|TRBJ2-1|TRBV19
CASSIIPPIDNEQFF
TGTGCCAGTAGTATAATTCCGCCCATCGACAATGAGCAGTTCTTC
>.|.|TRBJ1-1|TRBV6-5
CASSYSAEGGYTEAFF
TGTGCCAGCAGTTACTCAGCGGAGGGAGGGTACACTGAAGCTTTCTTT
>.|.|TRBJ1-1|TRBV5-6
CASSLWGGTEAFF
TGTGCCAGCAGCTTGTGGGGGGGCACTGAAGCTTTCTTT
>.|.|TRBJ1-1|TRBV29-1
CSAALRQEAFF
TGCAGCGCCGCGCTTAGACAGGAAGCTTTCTTT
>TRBD2|.|TRBJ2-1|TRBV13
CASSLVSGGLHYNEQFF
TGTGCCAGCAGCTTAGTTAGCGGGGGGCTCCATTACAATGAGCAGTTCTTC
>.|once|TRBJ2-1|TRBV14
CASSPLLGMGSYNEQFF
TGTGCCAGCAGCCCGTTACTGGGGATGGGATCCTACAATGAGCAGTTCTTC
>TRBD1|.|TRBJ2-3|TRBV5-6
CASSSGQGWMQMDTQYF
TGTGCCAGCAGCTCCGGACAGGGTTGGATGCAGATGGATACGCAGTATTTT
>TRBD2|.|TRBJ2-5|TRBV7-8
CASSLTSGGYQETQYF
TGTGCCAGCAGCTTAACTAGCGGGGGGTACCAAGAGACCCAGTACTTC
>.|many|TRBJ1-4|TRBV6-5
CASSRRARKEKLFF
TGTGCCAGCAGTCGCCGGGCGCGGAAGGAAAAACTGTTTTTT
>.|.|TRBJ1-5|TRBV18
CASSPGRDQPQHF
TGTGCCAGCTCACCGGGACGTGATCAGCCCCAGCATTTT